The 13 T cell receptor beta chains below were found in one sample sequenced in a study of cytomegalovirus exposure and HLA in healthy donors. 13 Jbeta primers and 60 Vbeta primers were used for the PCR. Profiled with immunoSEQ multiplex PCR; TCRdb holds only in-frame clones, not every one. This sample yields roughly 180,000 clones, of which roughly four fifths are seen a single time; approximately 2% belongs to the top ten. Sequences were obtained from PBMCs. The receptors were gathered from a woman aged 18-30 years in good health and CMV-seropositive.

This sequence joins TRBV6-5 and TRBJ1-4; TRBD1 aligns across 7 bases. With V trimmed by 6 bases and J by 6 bases, 7 bases remained unmatched. This CDR3 region has 14 residues. Germline V CDR1 and CDR2: MNHEY, SVGAGI. The CDR3 sequence is CASSRDSLDEKLFF. In DNA form, the CDR3 reads TGTGCCAGCAGCCGGGACAGCTTAGATGAAAAACTGTTTTTT.

This chain connects TRBV7-9 to TRBJ1-2, with 9 bases aligning to TRBD1. CDR3 size: 13 residues. Losses at the gene ends were 5 bases for V and 4 bases for J; bases not matched to a gene: 2. Germline V CDR1 and CDR2: SEHNR, FQNEAQ (reference sequence). Here the CDR3 DNA reads TGTGCCAGCAGCCGGACAGGGGCCTATGGCTACACCTTC. Its translation is CASSRTGAYGYTF.

The CDR3 spells CASSYRTGGGQSYEQYV. CDR3 nucleotide sequence: TGTGCCAGCAGTTACAGGACAGGGGGCGGCCAGTCCTACGAGCAGTACGTC. This chain joins TRBV5-8 and TRBJ2-7, with 11 nucleotides matching TRBD1. Germline CDR1 SGHTS, CDR2 YDEGEE. The CDR3 contains 17 residues. Trimming at V came to 5 bases and at J to 1 base, leaving 11 bases not matched to a gene.

The genes are TRBV12-2 and TRBJ2-7; TRBD2, the table's D call, was not compared with the DNA. TRBV12-2 is termed a pseudogene. CDR3 size: 16 residues. CDR3: CASRFSSGGVVDEQYF. The CDR3 coding sequence is TGTGCAAGTCGCTTCTCCAGCGGGGGGGTGGTTGACGAGCAGTACTTC.

The chain employs TRBV29-1 and TRBJ2-1, with 12 bases aligning to TRBD2. The CDR3 has 11 amino acids. V dropped 6 bases and J dropped 16; count of bases not matched to a gene: 7. CDR1 is SQVTM and CDR2 is ANQGSEA in the germline V gene. In DNA, the CDR3 is TGCAGCGTGGGGGGACTAGCGGGTGAATTCTTC. This sequence encodes CSVGGLAGEFF.

V usage is TRBV4-3 and J usage is TRBJ1-4; no clear D gene. Germline CDR1 and CDR2: LGHNA and YSLEER. The V and J ends lost 0 bases and 3 bases respectively, with 11 bases between them. This CDR3 contains 16 residues. This CDR3 is CASSQDLGRPNEKLFF. The CDR3 coding sequence is TGCGCCAGCAGCCAAGATCTCGGCAGGCCTAATGAAAAACTGTTTTTT.

This chain connects TRBV19 to TRBJ2-2; 8 bases line up with TRBD1. Germline values: CDR1 LNHDA, CDR2 SQIVND (reference sequence). This CDR3 has 14 amino acids. V was clipped by 6 bases and J by 4 bases; unmatched bases: 4. For the CDR3, the DNA is TGTGCCAGTAGCCAGGGGGCGGGCACCGGGGAGCTGTTTTTT. This codes for CASSQGAGTGELFF.

The chain carries TRBV7-2 and TRBJ1-1, with 8 bases aligning to TRBD1. Germline loops: CDR1 SGHTA, CDR2 FQGNSA. CDR3 size: 13 residues. V lost 2 bases to trimming and J lost 9 bases; unmatched junction nucleotides: 5. CDR3 sequence (DNA): TGTGCCAGCAGCTTACGGACAGGGACCCAAGCTTTCTTT. Its protein is CASSLRTGTQAFF.

The rearrangement links TRBV6-1 to TRBJ2-2, with TRBD2 identical over 12 bases. The junction had 8 bases not matched to a gene; V was cut back by 4 bases and J by 5 bases. The germline V gene has CDR1 MNHNS and CDR2 SASEGT. The CDR3 length is 17 residues. The CDR3 region is CASSGLAGAPGTGELFF. DNA for the CDR3: TGTGCCAGCAGTGGACTAGCGGGGGCCCCTGGAACCGGGGAGCTGTTTTTT.

The chain carries TRBV10-3 and TRBJ2-3; D possibly corresponds to TRBD2 (5 bases). This CDR3 has 14 residues. Trimming pared 2 bases from V and 1 base from J, leaving 7 bases between. Germline lookup yields CDR1 ENHRY and CDR2 SYGVKD. CDR3 sequence reads: CAISELGGTDTQYF. Written as DNA, the CDR3 is TGTGCCATCAGTGAGCTCGGGGGCACAGATACGCAGTATTTT.

The V call is TRBV2, the J call TRBJ2-1; D gene uncertain. The germline CDR1 and CDR2 sequences are SNHLY and FYNNEI. This CDR3 contains 16 residues. With 2 bases removed from V and 0 bases from J, the gap between germline ends came to 11 bases. CDR3 coding DNA: TGTGCCAGCAGTGAACTGAGCCCCCCCTCCTACAATGAGCAGTTCTTC. Its translation is CASSELSPPSYNEQFF.

In the case of this clone: A far larger clone is one base from this, pointing to a likely read error. The same CDR3 can be traced to other DNA sequences in this sample. V and J are TRBV9 and TRBJ1-1; D possibly corresponds to TRBD1 (5 bases). The CDR3 is 13 amino acids. Germline CDR1 and CDR2: SGDLS and YYNGEE. The CDR3 sequence: CASSQPGGTEAFF. DNA of the CDR3: TGTGCCAGCAGTCAACCGGGAGGGACTGAAGCTTTCTTC.

The chain has TRBV9 and TRBJ2-3; D is perhaps TRBD2 (6 bases). The CDR3 runs 16 residues. The germline V gene has CDR1 SGDLS and CDR2 YYNGEE. Trimming removed 0 bases from V and 0 bases from J, with 11 bases in between. Here the CDR3 reads CASSVGVAVSTDTQYF. The CDR3, as DNA: TGTGCCAGCAGCGTAGGTGTAGCGGTTAGCACAGATACGCAGTATTTT. The full variable domain, with the rest looked up from reference TRBV9 and TRBJ2-3, is DSGVTQTPKHLITATGQRVTLRCSPRSGDLSVYWYQQSLDQGLQFLIQYYNGEERAKGNILERFSAQQFPDLHSELNLSSLELGDSALYFCASSVGVAVSTDTQYFGPGTRLTVL.